This entry features one T cell receptor (beta chain) sequence. No antigen is known for it. Per-base quality was not reported, and no clone a single base away is much larger than it. The immunoSEQ Assay, a bias-controlled multiplex PCR, was used to amplify TCRbeta CDR3 regions from genomic DNA. For the original study's pipeline: The number of nucleated cells in each sample was estimated by amplification of reference gene primers within the assay. To quantify the absolute abundance of each unique TCRbeta CDR3 rearrangement, sequence reads were collapsed and filtered. For each sample, productive Simpson clonality was calculated as the square root of Simpson's diversity index across productive rearrangements. As stored in TCRdb, this immuneACCESS dataset retains in-frame rearrangements with V and J assigned. A fraction of the clones does not appear; measured against another copy, unresolved V genes explain less than half of the discrepancy, and the remainder lacks a known reason. D and trimming come from the DNA, and the V and J calls and clone size come from that table. In all, the sample holds about 190,000 clones, and around 80% of those were seen once. 2.8% of the sample lies in the top ten.

The data are from a study of blood T cell repertoires in COVID-19 (dated by TCRdb to about 2020). Background for the entire study: The collaborator samples originated in the United States, Italy and Spain and spanned the acute and convalescent phases of COVID-19. A de-identified subject ID, COVID-19 status, age in years and sex were almost always included in the sample metadata. The prospective study material was composed of cDNA or gDNA derived from T cells, B-cell-depleted T cells, or PBMCs. The samples were drawn from two sources: the first 160 participants of the ongoing ImmuneRACE study, and 950 to 1,500 subjects contributed by 6 global collaborators. Subjects who had been exposed to COVID-19, were actively infected with it, or had recovered from it provided the deeply sampled blood TCRbeta repertoires that made up the dataset. Where available, HLA class I and class II types were obtained from metadata supplied by the sample provider rather than from assay-based typing. The repertoires were released in a freely available public database meant as a resource for research on the immune response to SARS-CoV-2. Findings and caveats that apply to the study as a whole: Clinical and demographic metadata were provided uncurated, with the amount varying by source and participant.

The CDR3, cysteine through phenylalanine, is 11 amino acids long. The retained sequence is limited to the CDR3, 33 bases, with the frame set at the first base. Trimming accounts for 7 bases at V and 6 bases at J, while the number of junction bases matched to no gene is 2. CDR1 LGHDT and CDR2 YNNKEL were looked up in the germline V gene (reference sequence). Whole blood was collected in K2EDTA tubes by collaborating institutions according to the institutions' own protocols. For TCRbeta analysis, collaborators shipped samples as frozen whole blood, isolated PBMCs, or DNA extracted from either of those sample types.

Sample: peripheral blood. This receptor was identified in an elderly woman with active or convalescent COVID-19. This sequence uses TRBV3-1 (or the pseudogene TRBV3-2) and TRBJ1-1, and TRBD1 matches 7 of the central bases. CDR3 loop: CASKGQAEAFF. The DNA is as follows: TGTGCCAGCAAAGGACAGGCTGAAGCTTTCTTT.